The 13 T cell receptor beta chains below come from one sample, sequenced in a study of cytomegalovirus exposure and HLA in healthy donors. Primers: 60 Vbeta forward and 13 Jbeta reverse. The repertoire was sequenced with immunoSEQ multiplex PCR; TCRdb's copy has only in-frame clones and lacks some. The sample records about 170,000 clones, 75% to 90% being singletons. Specimen: PBMCs. Source of these receptors: a male donor in good health and CMV-seronegative.

The J gene is TRBJ2-2, the V gene TRBV6-5; TRBD2 agrees at 9 bases. The CDR3 sequence is 14 residues long. Trimming cost V 6 bases and J 6 bases; bases outside gene matches: 5. Looked up from germline, CDR1 is MNHEY and CDR2 is SVGAGI. The chain's CDR3 is CASSLAGGPGELFF. CDR3 DNA sequence: TGTGCCAGCAGCCTGGCGGGGGGGCCCGGGGAGCTGTTTTTT.

The chain recombines TRBV19 with TRBJ1-2, with D uncertain. V lost 1 base, J lost 11 bases, and 14 bases lay in between. Germline values: CDR1 LNHDA, CDR2 SQIVND (reference sequence). The CDR3 totals 13 residues. In DNA form, the CDR3 reads TGTGCCAGTAGTATAGCGTTGACATCGTGGTACACCTTC. Translated: CASSIALTSWYTF.

The genes are TRBV7-9 and TRBJ2-1; no firm D call. V lost 1 base and J lost 6, with 7 bases in between. The length of the CDR3 is 13 residues. Per the germline V gene, CDR1 is SEHNR and CDR2 is FQNEAQ (reference sequence). CDR3 sequence reads: CASSLDNRNEQFF. The CDR3 nucleotides read TGTGCCAGCAGCTTAGATAATCGCAATGAGCAGTTCTTC.

In its sample, this clone was seen a few times. The chain has TRBV30 and TRBJ2-7; D might be TRBD2 (5 bases). Germline V gene lookup returns CDR1 GTSNPN and CDR2 SVGIG (reference sequence). V was pared by 0 bases and J by 7 bases, with 10 bases between. The CDR3 extends over 12 amino acids. The CDR3 nucleotides are TGTGCCTGGAGTGTTGAGGGAAGGGAGCAGTACTTC. It specifies CAWSVEGREQYF. The whole variable domain, filled in from reference TRBV30 and TRBJ2-7, reads SQTIHQWPATLVQPVGSPLSLECTVEGTSNPNLYWYRQAAGRGLQLLFYSVGIGQISSEVPQNLSASRPQDRQFILSSKKLLLSDSGFYLCAWSVEGREQYFGPGTRLTVT.

The chain recombines TRBV6-1 with TRBJ1-4; 9 positions agree with TRBD1. The V gene's germline CDR1 is MNHNS and CDR2 SASEGT. This CDR3 spans 14 amino acids. The junction had 6 bases not matched to a gene; V was cut back by 6 bases and J by 7 bases. The CDR3 loop is CASSPGQGGEKLFF. The CDR3, as DNA: TGTGCCAGCAGCCCGGGACAGGGTGGTGAAAAACTGTTTTTT.

This clone was found a few times. This chain joins TRBV4-3 and TRBJ2-2; 12 nucleotides match TRBD1. The CDR3 consists of 16 residues. V was clipped by 4 bases and J by 6 bases; unmatched bases: 6. The germline gives CDR1 LGHNA, CDR2 YSLEER. The CDR3 coding sequence is TGCGCCAGCAGCCCCGGGACAGGGGGCGCCCCCGGGGAGCTGTTTTTT. It translates to CASSPGTGGAPGELFF.

V gene TRBV6-1 combines with J gene TRBJ1-5, with 9 bases matching TRBD1. The V gene end was trimmed by 2 bases and the J gene end by 5 bases; junction bases not matched to a gene: 4. Germline lookup yields CDR1 MNHNS and CDR2 SASEGT. The CDR3 runs to 15 residues. For the CDR3, the DNA is TGTGCCAGCAGTGAACTCAGGACAGGGGATCAGCCCCAGCATTTT. Residues: CASSELRTGDQPQHF.

This clone was counted a few times. CDR3 sequence (DNA): TGTGCCACCAGCAGAGGGCAGGGGGCCTACGGATCACCCCTCCACTTT. Its translation: CATSRGQGAYGSPLHF. The V call is TRBV15, the J call TRBJ1-6, with 8 bases identical to TRBD1. CDR1 is LNHNV, CDR2 YYDKDF, per germline (reference sequence). The CDR3 totals 16 residues. Germline trimming cut 1 base from V and 10 bases from J; bases unmatched to any gene: 9.

The J gene is TRBJ1-5, the V gene TRBV11-2; unclear D gene. Germline V gene lookup returns CDR1 SGHAT and CDR2 FQNNGV. This CDR3 region has 13 residues. V lost 0 bases to trimming and J lost 7 bases, with 7 bases between them. The CDR3, as DNA: TGTGCCAGCAGCTTAGATTTTAGCCAGCCCCAGCATTTT. Its protein product is CASSLDFSQPQHF.

The chain uses TRBV5-4 and TRBJ1-2, with 9 bases matching TRBD1. V was clipped by 4 bases and J by 2 bases; unmatched bases: 3. Germline CDR1 reads SGHNT; CDR2 reads YYREEE (reference sequence). The CDR3 covers 14 residues. The CDR3 here is CASSVGQGNYGYTF. The DNA of the CDR3 is TGTGCCAGCAGCGTGGGACAGGGCAACTATGGCTACACCTTC. The full variable domain, in which reference TRBV5-4 and TRBJ1-2 provide the parts outside the CDR3, is ETGVTQSPTHLIKTRGQQVTLRCSSQSGHNTVSWYQQALGQGPQFIFQYYREEENGRGNFPPRFSGLQFPNYSSELNVNALELDDSALYLCASSVGQGNYGYTFGSGTRLTVV.

The chain joins TRBV6-6 to TRBJ1-6; TRBD1 is a possible D gene (5 bases). CDR1 MNHNY and CDR2 SVGAGI come from the germline V gene (reference sequence). The V and J ends lost 0 bases and 13 bases respectively, with 13 bases between them. CDR3 size: 14 residues. CDR3: CASSYSPGPSPLHF. CDR3 bases: TGTGCCAGCAGTTACTCGCCAGGGCCCTCGCCCCTCCACTTT.

This chain links TRBV5-1 with TRBJ1-2; 8 bases are shared with TRBD1. Losses at the gene ends were 4 bases for V and 2 bases for J; bases not matched to a gene: 4. The germline gives CDR1 SGHRS, CDR2 YFSETQ. This CDR3 comprises 14 residues. The CDR3 region has the DNA TGCGCCAGCAGCCTGACAGGGGAAAACTATGGCTACACCTTC. Translated: CASSLTGENYGYTF.

This clone was detected once. This chain connects TRBV5-8 to TRBJ2-2; no definite D call. V shed 2 bases and J shed 5 bases, with 16 bases lying between them. Germline V gene sequence: CDR1 SGHTS, CDR2 YDEGEE. The CDR3 runs to 16 residues. The CDR3, as DNA: TGTGCCAGCAGCTTTCGAGGCGGAGTTAAGACCGGGGAGCTGTTTTTT. This gives the protein CASSFRGGVKTGELFF.